This T cell receptor (beta chain) is drawn from a study of T cells in Graves' hyperthyroidism and ophthalmopathy. General study findings and limits: Ophthalmopathy was told apart from stable hyperthyroidism by a 13 V-J model.

Using RNA transcripts as the source, TCR beta CDR3 regions were amplified. Carried out on the TCR CDR3, a first-round RT-PCR used the HTBI primer set. TCRdb reprocessed the multiplex PCR reads with MiXCR, giving one entry per CDR3 protein. The data show fewer than 650,000 distinct CDR3 sequences, about 46% seen once. A remark on this clonotype: Its antigen is not identified.

This CDR3 region has 14 residues. V shed 4 bases, J shed 1 base, and the junction held 1 base outside the gene matches. CDR1 is ENHRY, CDR2 SYGVKD, per germline. The sequence was collected from an adult woman with Graves' disease, either hyperthyroidism or ophthalmopathy (not recorded which). This chain connects TRBV10-3 to TRBJ1-1, with TRBD1 identical over 9 bases. Sequencing was carried out using peripheral blood or thyroid tissue (not recorded which). The CDR3 DNA reads TGTGCCATCAGTGCGGGACAGGGGAACACTGAAGCTTTCTTT. Protein: CAISAGQGNTEAFF.